This TCR beta chain was identified during a study of T cell repertoires in cytomegalovirus infection. Across the study: Based on public TCR beta signatures, there were indications of CMV infection and of a matching HLA type. Findings and limits, study-wide: In two of eight donors, the top clonotype was HLA-C-restricted CMV-specific. Public TCR beta family frequency separated CMV-and-HLA carriers, including in an independent cohort.

To note about this clonotype: What it binds is unknown.

There are 15 residues in the CDR3. Germline CDR1 reads LGHNA; CDR2 reads YSLEER. Trimming took 0 bases from V and 8 from J, leaving 16 bases between them. TCRdb called the reads again in MiXCR, with one record for every CDR3 protein. The sample records approximately 500,000 distinct CDR3 sequences, approximately 26% being singletons. Sequencing input: PBMCs. The chain combines TRBV4-3 with TRBJ1-2; D is perhaps TRBD1 (5 bases). The source of this sequence is a human donor in good health (CMV status not recorded). Some clones in this sample may be carry-over from other donors' samples. CDR3 sequence (DNA): TGCGCCAGCAGCCAAGACGGGGGGGGGATGGAAGGCTACACCTTC. It codes for CASSQDGGGMEGYTF.